This entry lists 30 T cell receptor beta chains sequenced from one sample in a study of T-cell memory formation after mild COVID-19. TCRdb itself ran the 5' RACE reads through MiXCR, one entry per CDR3 protein. The sample consists of roughly 35,000 distinct CDR3 sequences, under 25% of them appearing once. The sequencing sample was made of PBMCs or a T cell subset sorted from them (not recorded which). The receptors originated from an adult who had mild COVID-19 (a few samples of this study predate the infection). Cell type and time point are not known.

The chain is built from TRBV12-3 or TRBV12-4 and TRBJ2-2, with TRBD1 identical over 8 bases. This CDR3 has 15 amino acids. After removal of 6 bases from V and 7 bases from J, the junction contained 10 bases not matched to a gene. The CDR3 coding sequence is TGTGCCAGCAGCCCGGACAGGGATCGAGACGGGGAGCTGTTTTTT. Translated: CASSPDRDRDGELFF.

This clonotype was observed at least ten times. This rearrangement joins TRBV30 to TRBJ2-5; D uncertain. From germline, CDR1 is GTSNPN and CDR2 SVGIG (reference sequence). V gave up 0 bases and J gave up 2 bases, with 13 bases separating them. This CDR3 is built from 15 residues. The DNA for the CDR3 is TGTGCCTGGAGTGTACAGCCACTGAAGCAAGAGACCCAGTACTTC. It encodes CAWSVQPLKQETQYF.

V is TRBV6-2 or TRBV6-3 and J is TRBJ2-2, with TRBD2 matching 9 bases. Germline CDR1 and CDR2: MNHEY and SVGEGT. V gave up 3 bases and J gave up 3 bases; unmatched junction bases: 11. The CDR3 length is 18 residues. The CDR3 spells CASSYSQAGGRDTGELFF. The CDR3 DNA is TGTGCCAGCAGTTATTCTCAAGCGGGGGGAAGGGACACCGGGGAGCTGTTTTTT.

By sample share, this clonotype is medium-sized. The CDR3 spells CSTGTRGEQFF. CDR3 bases: TGCAGTACCGGGACTAGAGGCGAGCAGTTCTTC. The chain is built from TRBV20-1 and TRBJ2-1; 8 nucleotides align to TRBD2. Germline loops: CDR1 DFQATT, CDR2 SNEGSKA (reference sequence). Trimming removed 8 bases from V and 10 bases from J; junction bases left unmatched: 7. This CDR3 is 11 amino acids long.

The sample holds many counts of this clonotype. The chain has TRBV4-2 and TRBJ2-7; D call uncertain. Germline V gene lookup returns CDR1 LGHNA and CDR2 YNFKEQ. V shed 0 bases and J shed 6 bases, with 12 bases lying between them. The CDR3 is 14 amino acids. The CDR3: CASSQDLAAGEQYF. In DNA form, the CDR3 reads TGTGCCAGCAGCCAAGATCTCGCTGCAGGCGAGCAGTACTTC.

This clonotype has a count of ten or more. J is TRBJ2-1 and V is TRBV7-2; TRBD2 matches at 15 bases. The junction had 8 bases not matched to a gene; V was cut back by 5 bases and J by 0 bases. CDR3 length: 19 amino acids. Germline V gene data show CDR1 as SGHTA and CDR2 as FQGNSA. CDR3 nucleotide sequence: TGTGCCAGCAGCAAGGGACTAGCGGGAGGTGGGCCCTCCTACAATGAGCAGTTCTTC. Translation gives CASSKGLAGGGPSYNEQFF.

There are many counts of this clonotype. The chain links TRBV5-4 to TRBJ2-1, with 8 bases identical to TRBD1. The CDR3 runs to 14 residues. The trim removed 4 bases at V and 8 bases at J, leaving 8 bases unmatched. Germline assignment: CDR1 SGHNT and CDR2 YYREEE (reference sequence). This chain's CDR3 is CASSPGGRGHEQFF. In DNA form, the CDR3 reads TGTGCCAGCAGCCCGGGCGGCAGGGGGCATGAGCAGTTCTTC.

V is TRBV20-1 and J is TRBJ1-3; no clear D. Germline values: CDR1 DFQATT, CDR2 SNEGSKA (reference sequence). The CDR3 has 13 residues. V shed 0 bases and J shed 6 bases, with 9 bases lying between them. The CDR3 loop reads CSARDTGLNTIYF. The CDR3 DNA sequence: TGCAGTGCTAGAGATACGGGATTAAACACCATATATTTT.

This clonotype was picked up one time. The V call is TRBV3-1, the J call TRBJ2-1, with a possible D match to TRBD2 (6 bases). V was clipped by 1 base and J by 4 bases, with 11 bases between them. The germline V gene encodes CDR1 LGHDT and CDR2 YNNKEL (reference sequence). The CDR3 contains 15 residues. CDR3 amino acids: CASSQGGTPYNEQFF. The CDR3 DNA sequence: TGTGCCAGCAGCCAAGGCGGGACTCCTTACAATGAGCAGTTCTTC.

This clonotype was detected ten times or more. The chain recombines TRBV12-3 or TRBV12-4 with TRBJ2-1; D is unclear. The CDR3 length is 13 residues. V lost 3 bases and J 4 bases, leaving 7 bases between the germline ends. CDR3 coding DNA: TGTGCCAGCAGTTTTCGGGTTTACAATGAGCAGTTCTTC. Encoded protein: CASSFRVYNEQFF.

This clonotype was detected many times. V is TRBV20-1 and J is TRBJ1-5; TRBD1 is a possible D gene (5 bases). The CDR3 has 16 amino acids. The V end was cut by 5 bases, the J end by 1 base, with 18 bases between. In germline, CDR1 is DFQATT, CDR2 SNEGSKA (reference sequence). CDR3 residues: CSALPSGTVSNQPQHF. Here the CDR3 DNA reads TGCAGTGCTCTACCAAGCGGGACGGTGAGCAATCAGCCCCAGCATTTT.

The chain links TRBV4-2 to TRBJ2-5; D is unclear. V lost 0 bases to trimming and J lost 2 bases, with 7 bases between them. This CDR3 comprises 14 residues. CDR1 and CDR2 from the germline V gene are LGHNA and YNFKEQ. CDR3 DNA: TGTGCCAGCAGCCAAGATACGATACAAGAGACCCAGTACTTC. Translating gives CASSQDTIQETQYF.

V is TRBV20-1 and J is TRBJ2-1; 9 bases line up with TRBD1. CDR1 and CDR2 from the germline V gene are DFQATT and SNEGSKA (reference sequence). The CDR3 spans 14 residues. The J segment lost 4 bases and the V segment lost 3 bases, leaving 4 bases of the junction unmatched. The CDR3 region is CSARDRGSYNEQFF. In DNA, the CDR3 is TGCAGTGCTAGGGACAGGGGATCATACAATGAGCAGTTCTTC.

This clonotype appeared many times. V usage is TRBV3-1 and J usage is TRBJ1-3; 7 bases fit TRBD1. V trimming: 5 bases; J trimming: 0 bases; junction bases outside the gene matches: 7. CDR1 and CDR2 (germline): LGHDT, YNNKEL (reference sequence). The CDR3 runs 16 residues. CDR3 nucleotides: TGTGCCAGCAGCAATTGGGGGACAGACTCTGGAAACACCATATATTTT. Amino acids: CASSNWGTDSGNTIYF.

This clonotype showed up many times. The V gene is TRBV29-1, the J gene TRBJ2-5; 7 bases match TRBD2. The CDR3 sequence is 13 residues long. The V gene's germline CDR1 is SQVTM and CDR2 ANQGSEA. V lost 4 bases to trimming and J lost 2 bases; unmatched junction nucleotides: 4. The DNA of the CDR3 is TGCAGCGTTGGGTGGACTAGACAAGAGACCCAGTACTTC. Its protein product is CSVGWTRQETQYF. Together with reference TRBV29-1 and TRBJ2-5, the CDR3 gives the full variable domain: SAVISQKPSRDICQRGTSLTIQCQVDSQVTMMFWYRQQPGQSLTLIATANQGSEATYESGFVIDKFPISRPNLTFSTLTVSNMSPEDSSIYLCSVGWTRQETQYFGPGTRLLVL.

This clonotype was detected ten times or more. The chain recombines TRBV7-9 with TRBJ1-2; no clear D. V dropped 5 bases and J dropped 4 bases, with 17 bases sitting between them. This CDR3 contains 15 residues. Germline CDR1 is SEHNR and CDR2 is FQNEAQ (reference sequence). CDR3 region: CASSPPVGPGYGYTF. CDR3 bases: TGTGCCAGCAGCCCCCCAGTTGGGCCGGGCTATGGCTACACCTTC.

The table lists this clonotype with many counts. V usage is TRBV14 and J usage is TRBJ2-7; TRBD2 is a possible D gene (5 bases). Germline V gene sequence: CDR1 SGHDN, CDR2 FVKESK. V shed 1 base and J shed 1 base, with 11 bases lying between them. The CDR3 spans 15 residues. The CDR3 here is CASSQANGGSYEQYF. In DNA, the CDR3 is TGTGCCAGCAGCCAAGCCAATGGAGGTTCCTACGAGCAGTACTTC.

This clonotype has a count of ten or more. The chain is built from TRBV12-3 or TRBV12-4 and TRBJ2-1; TRBD1 might be the D (5 bases). The germline V and J ends were trimmed by 6 bases and 6 bases, with 12 bases remaining between them. This CDR3 spans 13 amino acids. CDR3 protein: CASSSRTLNEQFF. The CDR3 DNA sequence: TGTGCCAGCAGCTCTCGGACACTCAATGAGCAGTTCTTC.

Remarks on this clonotype: The junction departs from germline at one end; a sequencing error may be responsible. The CDR3 DNA reads TGTGCCATCAGCCCCCGGGACTTGAACACAGATACGCAGTATTTT. This codes for CAISPRDLNTDTQYF. The V gene is TRBV7-9, the J gene TRBJ2-3, with D perhaps TRBD2 (6 bases). Germline CDR1 reads SEHNR; CDR2 reads FQNEAQ (reference sequence). There are 15 residues in the CDR3.

This clonotype was detected ten times or more. The V call is TRBV19, the J call TRBJ2-1, with 9 bases fitting TRBD2. Germline V gives CDR1 LNHDA, CDR2 SQIVND (reference sequence). The CDR3 contains 16 residues. V lost 1 base to trimming and J lost 3 bases; unmatched junction nucleotides: 4. CDR3 bases: TGTGCCAGTAGTATAGTCGCAGCGGGGGGCTACAATGAGCAGTTCTTC. This codes for CASSIVAAGGYNEQFF.

This clonotype was seen many times. The V gene is TRBV10-1, the J gene TRBJ2-7; D not resolved. The CDR3 has 10 residues. Looked up from germline, CDR1 is WNHNN and CDR2 is SYGVQD (reference sequence). Trimming shortened V by 7 bases and J by 3 bases, and 4 bases separated the two germline ends. CDR3 in amino acids: CASNYYEQYF. The CDR3 region has the DNA TGCGCCAGCAACTACTACGAGCAGTACTTC.

This clonotype was counted many times. The rearrangement joins TRBV20-1 to TRBJ1-1; D unresolved. The germline CDR1 and CDR2 sequences are DFQATT and SNEGSKA (reference sequence). The CDR3 runs to 13 residues. Deletions cut 3 bases from V and 5 bases from J, with 13 bases between. The DNA for the CDR3 is TGCAGTGCTAGCACGGGCACTCTGACTGAAGCTTTCTTT. This codes for CSASTGTLTEAFF.

This clonotype was counted ten times or more. The rearrangement links TRBV12-3 or TRBV12-4 to TRBJ2-3; 7 bases align to TRBD2. The CDR3 is 16 residues long. J was trimmed by 4 bases and V by 1 base; bases with no gene match: 8. CDR3 bases: TGTGCCAGCAGTTTAGAAGCGGGAATTACGGCAGATACGCAGTATTTT. Translated, it gives CASSLEAGITADTQYF.

This clonotype has a count of ten or more. This sequence joins TRBV11-1 and TRBJ2-7, with 8 bases that match TRBD2. The germline CDR1 and CDR2 sequences are SGHAT and FQDESV (reference sequence). The CDR3 runs 15 residues. J gave up 2 bases and V 5 bases, and 8 bases lay outside the gene matches. The DNA for the CDR3 is TGTGCCAGCAGCCTCCAGCGGGAGCGGACCTACGAGCAGTACTTC. This gives the protein CASSLQRERTYEQYF. The full variable domain, with the rest looked up from reference TRBV11-1 and TRBJ2-7, is EAEVAQSPRYKITEKSQAVAFWCDPISGHATLYWYRQILGQGPELLVQFQDESVVDDSQLPKDRFSAERLKGVDSTLKIQPAELGDSAMYLCASSLQRERTYEQYFGPGTRLTVT.

The table lists this clonotype with many counts. The rearrangement uses TRBV5-1 and TRBJ1-1; 8 bases agree with TRBD1. The ends lost 3 bases at V and 0 bases at J; junction bases unmatched: 7. CDR1 is SGHRS and CDR2 is YFSETQ in the germline V gene. This CDR3 has 16 residues. Here the CDR3 DNA reads TGCGCCAGCAGCTCTGGGACAGGACAAATGAACACTGAAGCTTTCTTT. It is translated as CASSSGTGQMNTEAFF.

This clonotype was seen more than once but under ten times. V usage is TRBV24-1 and J usage is TRBJ2-1, with TRBD2 matching over 7 bases. From germline, CDR1 is KGHDR and CDR2 SFDVKD. There are 15 residues in the CDR3. V gave up 0 bases and J gave up 7 bases; unmatched junction bases: 5. This CDR3 is CATSDLMGGGNEQFF. The DNA of the CDR3 is TGTGCCACCAGTGATTTGATGGGGGGGGGAAATGAGCAGTTCTTC.

This chain joins TRBV12-3 or TRBV12-4 and TRBJ2-3, with TRBD2 matching 10 bases. Germline trimming cut 3 bases from V and 6 bases from J; bases unmatched to any gene: 9. CDR3 length: 16 amino acids. The CDR3 loop is CASSFNLAGDIDTQYF. CDR3 nucleotide sequence: TGTGCCAGCAGTTTTAACCTAGCGGGGGATATTGATACGCAGTATTTT.

The rearrangement joins TRBV7-3 to TRBJ2-1; no reliable D call. The germline CDR1 and CDR2 sequences are SGHTA and FQGTGA. The CDR3 totals 15 residues. The V end was cut by 5 bases, the J end by 0 bases, with 11 bases between. The CDR3 coding sequence is TGTGCCAGCAGCCCGATGTTAAGCTCCTACAATGAGCAGTTCTTC. Translation: CASSPMLSSYNEQFF.

The chain joins TRBV7-9 to TRBJ2-5, with D unclear. Germline V gives CDR1 SEHNR, CDR2 FQNEAQ (reference sequence). CDR3 length equals 13 residues. The V and J ends lost 4 bases and 5 bases respectively, with 11 bases between them. CDR3 DNA sequence: TGTGCCAGCAGCTCTGTGAGCGCGGAGACCCAGTACTTC. Protein product: CASSSVSAETQYF. The full variable domain, in which reference TRBV7-9 and TRBJ2-5 provide the parts outside the CDR3, is DTGVSQNPRHKITKRGQNVTFRCDPISEHNRLYWYRQTLGQGPEFLTYFQNEAQLEKSRLLSDRFSAERPKGSFSTLEIQRTEQGDSAMYLCASSSVSAETQYFGPGTRLLVL.

This clonotype was observed at least ten times. The gene calls are TRBV7-2 and TRBJ1-6; tentative D call: TRBD1 (6 bases). Trimming removed 2 bases from V and 9 bases from J, with 14 bases in between. The CDR3 has 15 amino acids. CDR1 and CDR2 from the germline V gene are SGHTA and FQGNSA. CDR3 nucleotides: TGTGCCAGCAGCTTAAAGGTGGGGGGCAGTTCACCCCTCCACTTT. It is translated as CASSLKVGGSSPLHF.